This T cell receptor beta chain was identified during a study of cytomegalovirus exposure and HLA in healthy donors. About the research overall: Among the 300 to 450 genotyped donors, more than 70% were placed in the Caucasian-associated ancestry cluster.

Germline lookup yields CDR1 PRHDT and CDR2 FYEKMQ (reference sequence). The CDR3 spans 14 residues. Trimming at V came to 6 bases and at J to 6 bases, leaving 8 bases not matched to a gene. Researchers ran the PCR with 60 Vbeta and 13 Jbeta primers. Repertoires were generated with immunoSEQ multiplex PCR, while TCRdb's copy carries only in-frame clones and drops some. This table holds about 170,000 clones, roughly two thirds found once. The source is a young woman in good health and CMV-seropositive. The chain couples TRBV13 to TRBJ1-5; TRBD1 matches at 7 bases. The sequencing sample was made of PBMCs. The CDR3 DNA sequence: TGTGCCAGCAGTTCGAGACAGGGTCTTCAGCCCCAGCATTTT. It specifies CASSSRQGLQPQHF.